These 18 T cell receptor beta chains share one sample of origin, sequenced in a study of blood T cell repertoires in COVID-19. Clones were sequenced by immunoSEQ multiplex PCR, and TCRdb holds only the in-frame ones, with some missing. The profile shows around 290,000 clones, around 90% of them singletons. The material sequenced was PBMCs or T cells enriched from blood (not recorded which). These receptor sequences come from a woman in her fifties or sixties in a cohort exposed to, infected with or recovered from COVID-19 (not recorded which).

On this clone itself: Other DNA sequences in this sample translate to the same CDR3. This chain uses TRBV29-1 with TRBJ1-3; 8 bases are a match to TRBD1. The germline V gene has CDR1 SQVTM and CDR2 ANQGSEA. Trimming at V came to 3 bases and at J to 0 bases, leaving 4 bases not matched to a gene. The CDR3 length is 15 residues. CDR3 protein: CSVDPTGGSGNTIYF. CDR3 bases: TGCAGCGTTGATCCCACAGGGGGCTCTGGAAACACCATATATTTT.

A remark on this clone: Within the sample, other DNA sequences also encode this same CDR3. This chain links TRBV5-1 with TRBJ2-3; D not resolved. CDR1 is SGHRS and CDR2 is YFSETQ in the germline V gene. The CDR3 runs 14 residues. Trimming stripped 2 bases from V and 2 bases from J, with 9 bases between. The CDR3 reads CASSFSGSTDTQYF. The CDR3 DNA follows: TGCGCCAGCAGCTTTTCAGGTTCCACAGATACGCAGTATTTT.

The CDR3 region has the DNA TGTGCCAGTAGCTACCTTCCGGGTCTGAACACCGGGGAGCTGTTTTTT. It translates to CASSYLPGLNTGELFF. The V call is TRBV19, the J call TRBJ2-2; no firm D call. The germline CDR1 and CDR2 sequences are LNHDA and SQIVND (reference sequence). The CDR3 runs 16 residues. Trimming removed 6 bases at V and 1 base at J, with 15 bases between.

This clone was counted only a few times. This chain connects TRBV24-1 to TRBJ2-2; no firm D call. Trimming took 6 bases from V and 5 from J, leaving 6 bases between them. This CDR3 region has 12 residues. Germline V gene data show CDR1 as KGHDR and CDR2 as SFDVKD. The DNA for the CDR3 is TGTGCCACCAGTACAGAAACCGGGGAGCTGTTTTTT. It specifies CATSTETGELFF.

CDR3 region: CAISGPGQGNIQYF. The CDR3 nucleotides are TGTGCCATCAGTGGGCCGGGACAGGGGAACATTCAGTACTTC. The chain couples TRBV10-3 to TRBJ2-4; TRBD1 aligns across 10 bases. Germline loops: CDR1 ENHRY, CDR2 SYGVKD. Trimming at V came to 4 bases and at J to 7 bases, leaving 4 bases not matched to a gene. The CDR3 is 14 amino acids.

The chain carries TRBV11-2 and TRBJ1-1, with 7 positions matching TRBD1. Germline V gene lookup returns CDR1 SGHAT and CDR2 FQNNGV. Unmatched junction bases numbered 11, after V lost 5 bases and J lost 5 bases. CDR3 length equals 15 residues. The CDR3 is CASSPQTGYGTEAFF. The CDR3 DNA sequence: TGTGCCAGCAGCCCCCAGACAGGGTACGGGACTGAAGCTTTCTTT.

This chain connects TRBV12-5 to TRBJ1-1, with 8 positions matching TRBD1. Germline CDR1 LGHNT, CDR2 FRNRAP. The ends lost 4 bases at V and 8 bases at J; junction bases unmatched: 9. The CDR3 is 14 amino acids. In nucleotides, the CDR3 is TGTGCTAGTGGTTCCCCGACAGGGGTGGGAGAAGCTTTCTTT. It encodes CASGSPTGVGEAFF.

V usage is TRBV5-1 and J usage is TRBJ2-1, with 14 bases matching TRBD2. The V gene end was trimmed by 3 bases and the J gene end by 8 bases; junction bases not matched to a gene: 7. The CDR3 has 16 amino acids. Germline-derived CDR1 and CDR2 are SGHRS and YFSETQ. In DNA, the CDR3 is TGCGCCAGCAGCTCCGGACTAGCGGGAGGTTTAGATGAGCAGTTCTTC. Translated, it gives CASSSGLAGGLDEQFF.

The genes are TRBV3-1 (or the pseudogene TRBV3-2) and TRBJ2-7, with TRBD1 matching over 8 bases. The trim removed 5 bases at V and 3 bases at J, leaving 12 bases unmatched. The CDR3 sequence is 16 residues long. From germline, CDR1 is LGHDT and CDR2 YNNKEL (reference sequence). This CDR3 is CASSFNRDRSFYEQYF. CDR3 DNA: TGTGCCAGCAGCTTTAACCGGGACAGGTCCTTCTACGAGCAGTACTTC.

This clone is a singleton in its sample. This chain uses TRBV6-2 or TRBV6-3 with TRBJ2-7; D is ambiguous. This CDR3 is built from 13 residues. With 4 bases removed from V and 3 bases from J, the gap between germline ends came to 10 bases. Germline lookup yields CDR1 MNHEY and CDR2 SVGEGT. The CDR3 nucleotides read TGTGCCAGCAGTTTGCCCCCCGGCTACGAGCAGTACTTC. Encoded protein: CASSLPPGYEQYF.

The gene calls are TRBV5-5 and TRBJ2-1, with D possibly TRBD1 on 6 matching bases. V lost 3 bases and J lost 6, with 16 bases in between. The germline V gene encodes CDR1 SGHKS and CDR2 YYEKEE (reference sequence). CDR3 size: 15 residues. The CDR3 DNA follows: TGTGCCAGCAGCTCAACAGGGTATAGGGGCAATGAGCAGTTCTTC. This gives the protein CASSSTGYRGNEQFF.

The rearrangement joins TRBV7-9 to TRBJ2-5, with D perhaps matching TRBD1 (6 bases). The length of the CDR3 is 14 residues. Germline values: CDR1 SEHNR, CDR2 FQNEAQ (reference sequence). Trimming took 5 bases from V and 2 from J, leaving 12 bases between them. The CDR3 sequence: CASSVGQPQETQYF. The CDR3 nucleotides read TGTGCCAGCAGCGTTGGACAGCCACAAGAGACCCAGTACTTC.

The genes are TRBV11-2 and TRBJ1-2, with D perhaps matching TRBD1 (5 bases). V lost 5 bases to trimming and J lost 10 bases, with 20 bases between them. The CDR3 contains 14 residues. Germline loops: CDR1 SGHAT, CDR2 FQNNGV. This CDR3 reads CASSRTTARSDYTF. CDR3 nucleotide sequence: TGTGCCAGCAGCCGCACGACAGCGCGGTCGGACTACACCTTC. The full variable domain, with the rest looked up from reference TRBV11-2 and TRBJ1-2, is EAGVAQSPRYKIIEKRQSVAFWCNPISGHATLYWYQQILGQGPKLLIQFQNNGVVDDSQLPKDRFSAERLKGVDSTLKIQPAKLEDSAVYLCASSRTTARSDYTFGSGTRLTVV.

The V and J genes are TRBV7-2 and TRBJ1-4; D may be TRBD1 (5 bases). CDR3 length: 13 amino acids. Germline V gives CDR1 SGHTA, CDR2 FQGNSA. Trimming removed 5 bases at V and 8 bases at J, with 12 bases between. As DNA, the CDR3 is TGTGCCAGCAGCAACAGGCAATTAGAAAAACTGTTTTTT. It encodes CASSNRQLEKLFF. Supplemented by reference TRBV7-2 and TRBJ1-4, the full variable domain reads GAGVSQSPSNKVTEKGKDVELRCDPISGHTALYWYRQSLGQGLEFLIYFQGNSAPDKSGLPSDRFSAERTGGSVSTLTIQRTQQEDSAVYLCASSNRQLEKLFFGSGTQLSVL.

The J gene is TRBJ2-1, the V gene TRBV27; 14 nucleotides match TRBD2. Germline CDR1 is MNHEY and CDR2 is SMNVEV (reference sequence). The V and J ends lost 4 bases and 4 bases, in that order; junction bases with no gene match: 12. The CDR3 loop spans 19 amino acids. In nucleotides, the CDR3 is TGTGCCAGCAGTTCCTTGGGGACTAGCGGGAGACCGGGGTACAATGAGCAGTTCTTC. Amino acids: CASSSLGTSGRPGYNEQFF.

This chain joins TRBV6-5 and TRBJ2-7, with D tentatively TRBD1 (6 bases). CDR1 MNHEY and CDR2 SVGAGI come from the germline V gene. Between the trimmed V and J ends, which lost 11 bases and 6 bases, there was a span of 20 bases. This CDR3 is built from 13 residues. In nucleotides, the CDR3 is TGTGCCTCATTACAGGGATCTCCTTTCGAGCAGTACTTC. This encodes CASLQGSPFEQYF.

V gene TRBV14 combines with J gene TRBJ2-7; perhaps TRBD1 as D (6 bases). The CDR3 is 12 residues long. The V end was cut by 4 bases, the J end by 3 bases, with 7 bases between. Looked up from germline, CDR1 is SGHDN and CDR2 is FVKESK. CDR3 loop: CASSPQGYEQYF. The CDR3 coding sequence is TGTGCCAGCAGCCCACAGGGCTACGAGCAGTACTTC.

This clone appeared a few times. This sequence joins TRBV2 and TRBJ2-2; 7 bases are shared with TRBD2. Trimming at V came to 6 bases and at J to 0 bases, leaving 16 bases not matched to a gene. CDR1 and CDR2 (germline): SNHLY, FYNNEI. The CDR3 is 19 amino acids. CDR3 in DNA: TGTGCCAGCAGCCCATCCGGGACTATTTCCCGCACGAACACCGGGGAGCTGTTTTTT. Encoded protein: CASSPSGTISRTNTGELFF.